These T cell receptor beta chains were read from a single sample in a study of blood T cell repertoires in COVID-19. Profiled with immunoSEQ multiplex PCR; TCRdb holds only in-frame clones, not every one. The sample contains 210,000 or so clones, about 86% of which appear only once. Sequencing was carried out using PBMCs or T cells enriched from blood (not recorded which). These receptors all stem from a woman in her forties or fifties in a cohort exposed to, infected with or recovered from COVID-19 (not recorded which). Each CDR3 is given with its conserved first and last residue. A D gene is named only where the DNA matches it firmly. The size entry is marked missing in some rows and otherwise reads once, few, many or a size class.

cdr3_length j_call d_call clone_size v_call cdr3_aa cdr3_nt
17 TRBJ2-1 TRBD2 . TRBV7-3 CASSLTGRGSSYNEQFF TGTGCCAGCAGCTTAACGGGGCGGGGGAGCTCCTACAATGAGCAGTTCTTC
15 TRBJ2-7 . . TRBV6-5 CASSPTPDSGYEQYF TGTGCCAGCAGTCCCACTCCGGATTCGGGCTACGAGCAGTACTTC
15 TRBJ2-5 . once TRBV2 CATNPRTSPLGTQYF TGTGCCACCAATCCTAGAACCTCCCCGCTCGGGACCCAGTACTTC
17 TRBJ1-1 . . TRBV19 CASSIGMGGWLRTEAFF TGTGCCAGTAGTATAGGAATGGGGGGGTGGTTAAGGACTGAAGCTTTCTTT
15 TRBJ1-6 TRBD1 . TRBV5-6 CASLGQGDYNSPLHF TGTGCCAGCTTGGGACAGGGGGACTATAATTCACCCCTCCACTTT
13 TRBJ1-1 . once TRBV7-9 CASSLAIGGQAFF TGTGCCAGCAGCTTAGCCATCGGAGGGCAAGCTTTCTTT
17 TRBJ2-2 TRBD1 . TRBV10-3 CAISEWTGGANTGELFF TGTGCCATCAGTGAGTGGACAGGGGGCGCGAACACCGGGGAGCTGTTTTTT
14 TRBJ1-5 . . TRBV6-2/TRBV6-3 CASSSRYSNQPQHF TGTGCCAGCAGTTCCCGCTATAGCAATCAGCCCCAGCATTTT
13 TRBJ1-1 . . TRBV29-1 CSVTGHLNTEAFF TGCAGCGTTACGGGACACCTGAACACTGAAGCTTTCTTT
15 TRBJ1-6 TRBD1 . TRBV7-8 CASSFGQTGNSPLHF TGTGCCAGCAGCTTTGGTCAGACAGGGAATTCACCCCTCCACTTT
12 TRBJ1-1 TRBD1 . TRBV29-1 CSVQQGVTEAFF TGCAGCGTACAACAGGGGGTCACTGAAGCTTTCTTT
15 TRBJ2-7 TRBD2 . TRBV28 CASSLYGGSSYEQYF TGTGCCAGCAGTTTGTATGGCGGGAGCTCCTACGAGCAGTACTTC
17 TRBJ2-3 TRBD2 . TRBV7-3 CASSLTGGFSGAYTQYF TGTGCCAGCAGCTTAACAGGTGGTTTTAGCGGGGCTTATACGCAGTATTTT
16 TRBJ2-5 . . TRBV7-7 CASSSRGTLVGETQYF TGTGCTAGCAGCTCTAGGGGAACATTGGTAGGGGAGACCCAGTACTTC
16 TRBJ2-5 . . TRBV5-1 CASSLGSYPIQETQYF TGCGCCAGCAGCTTGGGTAGTTATCCGATACAAGAGACCCAGTACTTC
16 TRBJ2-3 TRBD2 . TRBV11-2 CASSLEGGTSGETQYF TGTGCCAGCAGCTTAGAGGGGGGGACTAGCGGGGAAACGCAGTATTTT
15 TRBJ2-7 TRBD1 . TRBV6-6 CASSNRDSFLYEQYF TGTGCCAGCAGCAACCGGGACAGTTTTTTGTACGAGCAGTACTTC
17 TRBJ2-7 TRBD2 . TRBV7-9 CASSLGASGGISYEQYF TGTGCCAGCAGCTTAGGGGCTAGCGGGGGGATCTCCTACGAGCAGTACTTC
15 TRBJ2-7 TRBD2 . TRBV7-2 CASSLGGGGLRKQYF TGTGCCAGCAGCTTGGGCGGGGGGGGGCTACGCAAGCAGTACTTC
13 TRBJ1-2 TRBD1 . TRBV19 CASSRTGSYGYTF TGTGCCAGTAGCCGGACAGGGAGCTATGGCTACACCTTC
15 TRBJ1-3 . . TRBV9 CASSPTSLSGNTIYF TGTGCCAGCAGTCCCACATCTCTTTCTGGAAACACCATATATTTT
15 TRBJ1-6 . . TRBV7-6 CASSSGREANSPLHF TGTGCCAGCAGCTCGGGGCGGGAGGCAAATTCACCCCTCCACTTT
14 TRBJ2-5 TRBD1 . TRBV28 CASRGQGAGETQYF TGTGCCAGCAGGGGACAGGGGGCTGGGGAGACCCAGTACTTC
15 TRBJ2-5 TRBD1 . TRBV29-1 CSAVRDRGDWETQYF TGCAGCGCCGTGCGGGACAGGGGGGATTGGGAGACCCAGTACTTC
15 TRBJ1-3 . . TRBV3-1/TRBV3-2 CASSQEDSPGNTIYF TGTGCCAGCAGCCAAGAGGACAGCCCTGGAAACACCATATATTTT
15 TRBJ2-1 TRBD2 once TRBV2 CASSETSGGDNEQFF TGTGCCAGCAGTGAAACTAGCGGGGGGGACAATGAGCAGTTCTTC
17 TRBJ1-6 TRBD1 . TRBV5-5 CASSFPQGALYNSPLHF TGTGCCAGCAGCTTTCCACAGGGGGCCCTCTATAATTCACCCCTCCACTTT
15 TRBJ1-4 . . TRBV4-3 CASSQRQGWDEKLFF TGCGCCAGCAGCCAACGCCAGGGGTGGGATGAAAAACTGTTTTTT
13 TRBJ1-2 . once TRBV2 CASSEARRAGYTF TGTGCCAGCAGTGAAGCGCGCAGGGCTGGCTACACCTTC
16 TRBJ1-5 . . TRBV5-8 CASSQTGTPNNQPQHF TGTGCCAGCAGCCAAACCGGGACACCAAACAATCAGCCCCAGCATTTT
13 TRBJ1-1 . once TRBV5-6 CASSLGGGAEAFF TGTGCCAGCAGCTTGGGAGGGGGTGCTGAAGCTTTCTTT
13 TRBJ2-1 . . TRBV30 CAWTPGGNNEQFF TGTGCCTGGACCCCAGGAGGGAACAATGAGCAGTTCTTC
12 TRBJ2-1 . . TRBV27 CASQRQRGEQFF TGTGCCAGCCAACGACAACGGGGTGAGCAGTTCTTC
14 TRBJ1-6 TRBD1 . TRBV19 CASRRTGEDSPLHF TGTGCCAGTAGGAGGACAGGGGAGGATTCACCCCTCCACTTT
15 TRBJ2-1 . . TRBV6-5 CATQLRRGRMNEQFF TGTGCCACCCAGTTAAGAAGGGGGAGAATGAATGAGCAGTTCTTC
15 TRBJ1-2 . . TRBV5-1 CASSLGQEANYGYTF TGCGCCAGCAGCTTGGGACAGGAAGCTAACTATGGCTACACCTTC
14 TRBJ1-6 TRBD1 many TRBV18 CASSPSPTGAPLHF TGTGCCAGCTCACCGTCTCCGACAGGGGCACCCCTCCACTTT